Reported below is one TCR beta chain. Its antigen is unknown. CDR3 size: 18 residues. V lost 3 bases, J lost 0 bases, and 14 bases stayed unmatched. Per the germline V gene, CDR1 is GTSNPN and CDR2 is SVGIG (reference sequence). These data belong to a study of cytomegalovirus exposure and HLA in healthy donors. General study findings and limits: Accurate prediction of HLA-A and HLA-B alleles (for most subjects) was reportedly achieved from TCR beta sequences. In a later analysis, specific HLA alleles were associated with 15,000 or so TCR beta sequences at a 0.05 false discovery rate. Presence/absence results assume similar sequencing depth per donor, which may not hold. Prior analysis indicated that the majority of TCR beta V segments exhibited productivity approximately 87% or approximately 30% of the time.

The PCR used 60 Vbeta and 13 Jbeta primers. Generated by immunoSEQ multiplex PCR, the TCRdb table keeps only in-frame clones and is missing some. This sample carries nearly 95,000 clones, 75% to 85% of them seen once, and the ten largest clones take around 3.8%. The sequenced material came from PBMCs. This clonotype was sampled from a woman aged 40 to 55 in good health and CMV-seronegative. The rearrangement links TRBV30 to TRBJ1-3, with TRBD1 identical over 7 bases. CDR3 DNA: TGTGCCTGGAGGACCACCTTCCAGGGGGTCCTCTCTGGAAACACCATATATTTT. This translates into CAWRTTFQGVLSGNTIYF.